Each of the 22 T cell receptor beta chains below was sequenced from the same sample in a study of blood T cell repertoires in COVID-19. Measured with immunoSEQ multiplex PCR; TCRdb has only the in-frame clones, and not every one. The table shows around 90,000 clones, with about 90% occurring only once. What was sequenced was peripheral blood. These TCRs come from a man aged 45-65 years with COVID-19, enrolled during active disease.

The J gene is TRBJ2-7, the V gene TRBV3-1 (or the pseudogene TRBV3-2); 7 bases are a match to TRBD1. J was trimmed by 3 bases and V by 1 base; bases with no gene match: 6. The germline gives CDR1 LGHDT, CDR2 YNNKEL (reference sequence). The CDR3 has 15 amino acids. CDR3 loop: CASSQGQGQLYEQYF. In nucleotides, the CDR3 is TGTGCCAGCAGCCAAGGACAGGGACAGCTCTACGAGCAGTACTTC.

V usage is TRBV2 and J usage is TRBJ1-2; D is unresolved. CDR1 and CDR2 from the germline V gene are SNHLY and FYNNEI. V was clipped by 6 bases and J by 7 bases, with 18 bases between them. The CDR3 runs to 14 residues. The CDR3 reads CASRIFSEVFGYTF. CDR3 coding DNA: TGTGCCAGCAGAATCTTCTCCGAGGTTTTTGGCTACACCTTC.

The chain is built from TRBV6-5 and TRBJ1-1, with D possibly matching TRBD1 (5 bases). The CDR3 runs 14 residues. From germline, CDR1 is MNHEY and CDR2 SVGAGI. Trimming removed 6 bases at V and 6 bases at J, with 17 bases between. The chain's CDR3 is CASSRDSVGPEAFF. Written as DNA, the CDR3 is TGTGCCAGCAGCCGGGACTCGGTGGGACCTGAAGCTTTCTTT.

The genes are TRBV19 and TRBJ2-1, with 9 bases lining up with TRBD1. CDR3 size: 14 residues. Germline V gene sequence: CDR1 LNHDA, CDR2 SQIVND (reference sequence). V shed 5 bases and J 7 bases; nucleotides not matched to a gene: 6. In nucleotides, the CDR3 is TGTGCCAGTAGTCGGACAGGGGCCTTAAATGAGCAGTTCTTC. Translated: CASSRTGALNEQFF.

This chain connects TRBV19 to TRBJ1-5, with TRBD1 as a possible D gene (6 bases). The V gene's germline CDR1 is LNHDA and CDR2 SQIVND (reference sequence). Trimming cost V 3 bases and J 8 bases, with 11 bases left between them. The CDR3 sequence is 13 residues long. CDR3 DNA: TGTGCCAGTAGTATTTACCGGGACAAGCCCCAGCATTTT. This gives the protein CASSIYRDKPQHF.

The gene calls are TRBV20-1 and TRBJ2-7; D is uncertain. The V gene's germline CDR1 is DFQATT and CDR2 SNEGSKA (reference sequence). The V gene lost 2 bases and the J gene lost 7 bases, with 9 bases spanning the gap. The CDR3 totals 11 residues. CDR3 bases: TGCAGTGCTAGAATTTCCGGGGAGCAGTACTTC. Its protein product is CSARISGEQYF.

The chain joins TRBV30 to TRBJ2-5; D might be TRBD2 (6 bases). V was pared by 2 bases and J by 5 bases, with 12 bases between. Germline V gene sequence: CDR1 GTSNPN, CDR2 SVGIG (reference sequence). There are 13 residues in the CDR3. The CDR3 sequence is CAWSKRLGETQYF. The CDR3, as DNA: TGTGCCTGGAGTAAGAGACTAGGGGAGACCCAGTACTTC.

This chain joins TRBV6-5 and TRBJ1-3; 9 bases match TRBD1. V shed 7 bases, J shed 8 bases, and the junction held 9 bases outside the gene matches. The germline V gene encodes CDR1 MNHEY and CDR2 SVGAGI. This CDR3 has 14 amino acids. CDR3 nucleotides: TGTGCCAGCATTTTTAGGACAGGGGTGGACACCATATATTTT. Translating gives CASIFRTGVDTIYF.

This chain connects TRBV4-1 to TRBJ1-6, with TRBD1 identical over 12 bases. This CDR3 spans 16 amino acids. Germline CDR1 reads MGHRA; CDR2 reads YSYEKL. Trimming removed 0 bases from V and 10 bases from J; junction bases left unmatched: 4. CDR3 region: CASSQDLGTGGSPLHF. The CDR3 DNA is TGCGCCAGCAGCCAAGATCTTGGGACAGGGGGCTCACCCCTCCACTTT.

V gene TRBV28 combines with J gene TRBJ1-5; no clear D gene. The CDR3 is 14 residues long. Trimming removed 2 bases at V and 6 bases at J, with 11 bases between. CDR1 is MDHEN and CDR2 is SYDVKM in the germline V gene. In DNA form, the CDR3 reads TGTGCCAGCAGTTTAAGGATTCGGGGTCAGCCCCAGCATTTT. Its protein product is CASSLRIRGQPQHF.

The rearrangement links TRBV28 to TRBJ1-2; TRBD1 might be the D (6 bases). Germline V gene sequence: CDR1 MDHEN, CDR2 SYDVKM. CDR3 length: 16 amino acids. Trimming stripped 4 bases from V and 3 bases from J, with 18 bases between. CDR3 bases: TGTGCCAGCAGTTCCCCGGGACAAGGAAACGACTATGGCTACACCTTC. It is translated as CASSSPGQGNDYGYTF.

V usage is TRBV5-1 and J usage is TRBJ1-2; D may be TRBD1 (6 bases). The germline gives CDR1 SGHRS, CDR2 YFSETQ. Trimming cost V 2 bases and J 8 bases, with 10 bases left between them. The CDR3 is 12 residues long. The CDR3 spells CASSFSGVGYTF. The CDR3 nucleotides are TGCGCCAGCAGCTTTTCAGGGGTAGGCTACACCTTC.

The chain couples TRBV7-3 to TRBJ1-1; D remains unclear. CDR1 is SGHTA and CDR2 is FQGTGA in the germline V gene. The CDR3 has 14 amino acids. V was trimmed by 2 bases and J by 1 base, leaving 8 bases between them. In DNA, the CDR3 is TGTGCCAGCAGCTTAGGGCGAACGAACACTGAAGCTTTCTTT. Its protein is CASSLGRTNTEAFF.

The chain carries TRBV19 and TRBJ1-5; TRBD1 is a possible D gene (5 bases). CDR3 length equals 18 residues. Germline loops: CDR1 LNHDA, CDR2 SQIVND (reference sequence). V lost 4 bases to trimming and J lost 0 bases, with 19 bases between them. Here the CDR3 reads CASSSGTLFLNSNQPQHF. In nucleotides, the CDR3 is TGTGCCAGTAGTAGCGGGACTCTCTTCTTAAATAGCAATCAGCCCCAGCATTTT.

The V call is TRBV6-5, the J call TRBJ2-3, with 12 nucleotides matching TRBD2. The CDR3 runs 15 residues. Germline trimming cut 7 bases from V and 4 bases from J; bases unmatched to any gene: 6. Germline V gene data show CDR1 as MNHEY and CDR2 as SVGAGI. The CDR3 nucleotides are TGTGCCAGCACCAAACTAGCGGGGGGTGCAGATACGCAGTATTTT. Its protein is CASTKLAGGADTQYF.

The chain couples TRBV3-1 (or the pseudogene TRBV3-2) to TRBJ2-3; possibly TRBD2 for D (6 bases). CDR3 length: 19 residues. V was clipped by 0 bases and J by 0 bases, with 19 bases between them. Germline CDR1 reads LGHDT; CDR2 reads YNNKEL (reference sequence). The CDR3, as DNA: TGTGCCAGCAGCCAAGATAGCCTAGCGCCCATAACTAGCACAGATACGCAGTATTTT. This encodes CASSQDSLAPITSTDTQYF.

DNA of the CDR3: TGTGCCAGCAGTGAAGCGCTTGGGGCCTACGCTGAAGCTTTCTTT. This sequence encodes CASSEALGAYAEAFF. The chain recombines TRBV2 with TRBJ1-1, with a possible D match to TRBD1 (5 bases). V lost 0 bases and J lost 6, with 14 bases in between. CDR1 is SNHLY and CDR2 is FYNNEI in the germline V gene. The CDR3 totals 15 residues.

The chain uses TRBV9 and TRBJ2-1; D gene ambiguous. The length of the CDR3 is 17 residues. Germline V gene lookup returns CDR1 SGDLS and CDR2 YYNGEE. V was shortened by 0 bases and J by 0 bases, with 13 bases between the two germline ends. This chain's CDR3 is CASSVGLRKSSYNEQFF. The CDR3 region has the DNA TGTGCCAGCAGCGTAGGGTTGCGTAAGAGCTCCTACAATGAGCAGTTCTTC. The full variable domain, with the rest looked up from reference TRBV9 and TRBJ2-1, is DSGVTQTPKHLITATGQRVTLRCSPRSGDLSVYWYQQSLDQGLQFLIQYYNGEERAKGNILERFSAQQFPDLHSELNLSSLELGDSALYFCASSVGLRKSSYNEQFFGPGTRLTVL.

The chain joins TRBV15 to TRBJ2-6, with a possible D match to TRBD2 (6 bases). Trimming took 1 base from V and 4 from J, leaving 8 bases between them. Germline V gives CDR1 LNHNV, CDR2 YYDKDF (reference sequence). The CDR3 covers 15 residues. The CDR3: CATSRGGVGANVLTF. The CDR3 DNA reads as TGTGCCACCAGCAGAGGCGGGGTCGGGGCCAACGTCCTGACTTTC.

The chain uses TRBV24-1 and TRBJ1-5, with 9 bases matching TRBD1. V gave up 6 bases and J gave up 3 bases; unmatched junction bases: 5. The V gene's germline CDR1 is KGHDR and CDR2 SFDVKD. This CDR3 is built from 15 residues. CDR3 region: CATSPGQGYNQPQHF. The DNA for the CDR3 is TGTGCCACCAGTCCGGGACAGGGATACAATCAGCCCCAGCATTTT.

The chain joins TRBV15 to TRBJ1-6; 9 bases line up with TRBD1. The CDR3 totals 13 residues. CDR1 and CDR2 (germline): LNHNV, YYDKDF (reference sequence). The junction had 3 bases not matched to a gene; V was cut back by 8 bases and J by 7 bases. CDR3 nucleotides: TGTGCCACCTCCGGGACAGGGAATTCACCCCTCCACTTT. The encoded protein is CATSGTGNSPLHF.

The V call is TRBV6-4, the J call TRBJ1-1; D is unresolved. The CDR3 is 13 residues long. CDR1 MRHNA and CDR2 SNTAGT come from the germline V gene. Trimming shortened V by 2 bases and J by 1 base, and 5 bases separated the two germline ends. Written as DNA, the CDR3 is TGTGCCAGCAGTGACGGAGAGAACACTGAAGCTTTCTTT. Its translation: CASSDGENTEAFF.